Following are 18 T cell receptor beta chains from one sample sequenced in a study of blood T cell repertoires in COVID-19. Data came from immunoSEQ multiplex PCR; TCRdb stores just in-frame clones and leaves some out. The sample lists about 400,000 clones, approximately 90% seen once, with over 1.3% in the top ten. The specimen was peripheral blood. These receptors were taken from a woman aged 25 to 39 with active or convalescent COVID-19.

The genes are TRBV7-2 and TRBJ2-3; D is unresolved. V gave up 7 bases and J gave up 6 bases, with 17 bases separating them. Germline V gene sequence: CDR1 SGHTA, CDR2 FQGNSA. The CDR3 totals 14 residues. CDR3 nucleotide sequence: TGTGCCAGCATAGACTCGCCACTCTACGATACGCAGTATTTT. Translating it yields CASIDSPLYDTQYF.

The CDR3 sequence: CASRGLAGGWAQYF. The DNA for the CDR3 is TGTGCCAGCAGGGGACTAGCGGGAGGGTGGGCGCAGTACTTC. J is TRBJ2-7 and V is TRBV6-5; 16 nucleotides line up with TRBD2. CDR3 length: 14 residues. Germline CDR1 MNHEY, CDR2 SVGAGI. Trimming removed 6 bases from V and 9 bases from J; junction bases left unmatched: 5.

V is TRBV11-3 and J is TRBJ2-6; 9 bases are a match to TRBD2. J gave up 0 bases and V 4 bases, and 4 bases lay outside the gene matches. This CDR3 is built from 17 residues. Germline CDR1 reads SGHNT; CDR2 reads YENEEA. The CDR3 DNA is TGTGCCAGCAGCTCACCTAGCGGGGACTCTGGGGCCAACGTCCTGACTTTC. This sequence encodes CASSSPSGDSGANVLTF.

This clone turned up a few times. The DNA for the CDR3 is TGTGCCAGCAGCCAAGGGGGAGGTTGGAACACTGAAGCTTTCTTT. Protein product: CASSQGGGWNTEAFF. This sequence joins TRBV3-1 (or the pseudogene TRBV3-2) and TRBJ1-1; D is unclear. CDR1 LGHDT and CDR2 YNNKEL come from the germline V gene (reference sequence). V lost 1 base and J 1 base, leaving 10 bases between the germline ends. The CDR3 sequence is 15 residues long.

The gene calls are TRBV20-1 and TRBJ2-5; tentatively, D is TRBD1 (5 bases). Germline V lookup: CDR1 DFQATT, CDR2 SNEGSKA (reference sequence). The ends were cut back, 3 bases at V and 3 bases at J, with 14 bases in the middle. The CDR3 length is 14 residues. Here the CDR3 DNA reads TGCAGTGCTAGTCAGGATGGCAGGGAAGAGACCCAGTACTTC. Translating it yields CSASQDGREETQYF.

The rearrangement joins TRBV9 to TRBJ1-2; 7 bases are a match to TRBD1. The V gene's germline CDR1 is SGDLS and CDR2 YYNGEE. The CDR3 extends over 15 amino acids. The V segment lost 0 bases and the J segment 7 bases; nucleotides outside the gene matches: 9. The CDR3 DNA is TGTGCCAGCAGCGTAGCTGCCGACAGGGCGATTGGCTACACCTTC. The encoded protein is CASSVAADRAIGYTF.

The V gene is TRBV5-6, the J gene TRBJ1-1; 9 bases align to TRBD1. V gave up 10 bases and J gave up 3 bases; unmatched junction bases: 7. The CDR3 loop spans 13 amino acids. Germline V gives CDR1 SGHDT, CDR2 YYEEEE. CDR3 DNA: TGTGCCTTCCAGGACAGGGGTGACACTGAAGCTTTCTTT. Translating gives CAFQDRGDTEAFF. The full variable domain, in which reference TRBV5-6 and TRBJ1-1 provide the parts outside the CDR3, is DAGVTQSPTHLIKTRGQQVTLRCSPKSGHDTVSWYQQALGQGPQFIFQYYEEEERQRGNFPDRFSGHQFPNYSSELNVNALLLGDSALYLCAFQDRGDTEAFFGQGTRLTVV.

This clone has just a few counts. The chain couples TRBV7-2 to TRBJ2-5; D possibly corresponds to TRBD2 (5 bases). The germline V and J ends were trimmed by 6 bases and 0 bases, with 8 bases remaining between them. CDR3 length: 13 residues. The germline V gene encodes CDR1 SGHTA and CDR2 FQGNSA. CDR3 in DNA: TGTGCCAGCAGGCCGGGAAACCAAGAGACCCAGTACTTC. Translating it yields CASRPGNQETQYF.

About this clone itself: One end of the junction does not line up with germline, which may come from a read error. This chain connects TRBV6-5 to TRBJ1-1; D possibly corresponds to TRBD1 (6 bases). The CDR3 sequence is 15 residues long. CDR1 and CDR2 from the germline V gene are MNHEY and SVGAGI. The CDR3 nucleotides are TGTGCCAGCAGCTTTAGTGTACGTGGGGACACTGGAGCTTTCTTT. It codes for CASSFSVRGDTGAFF.

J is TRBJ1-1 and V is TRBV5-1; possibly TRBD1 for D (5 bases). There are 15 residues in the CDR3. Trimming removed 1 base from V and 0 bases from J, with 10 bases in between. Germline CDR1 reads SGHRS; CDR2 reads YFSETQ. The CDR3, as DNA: TGCGCCAGCAGCTTGTCGACAGAGATGAACACTGAAGCTTTCTTT. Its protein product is CASSLSTEMNTEAFF.

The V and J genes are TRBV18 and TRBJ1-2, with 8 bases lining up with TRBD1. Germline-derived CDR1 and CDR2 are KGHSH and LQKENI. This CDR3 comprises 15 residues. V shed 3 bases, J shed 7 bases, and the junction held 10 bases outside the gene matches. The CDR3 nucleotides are TGTGCCAGCTCACCGACCCCGGACAGGGCTATTGGCTACACCTTC. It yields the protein CASSPTPDRAIGYTF.

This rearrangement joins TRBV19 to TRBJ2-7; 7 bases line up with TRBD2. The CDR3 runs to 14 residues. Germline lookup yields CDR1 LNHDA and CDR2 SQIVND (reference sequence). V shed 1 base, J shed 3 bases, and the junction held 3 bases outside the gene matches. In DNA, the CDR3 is TGTGCCAGTAGTATAGGACTAGCCCACTACGAGCAGTACTTC. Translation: CASSIGLAHYEQYF.

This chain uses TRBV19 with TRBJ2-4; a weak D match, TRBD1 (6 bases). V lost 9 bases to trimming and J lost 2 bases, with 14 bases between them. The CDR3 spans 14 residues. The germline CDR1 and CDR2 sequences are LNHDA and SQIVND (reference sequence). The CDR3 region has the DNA TGTGCCAGCAGACCTACAGGGTCCAAAAACATTCAGTACTTC. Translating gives CASRPTGSKNIQYF.

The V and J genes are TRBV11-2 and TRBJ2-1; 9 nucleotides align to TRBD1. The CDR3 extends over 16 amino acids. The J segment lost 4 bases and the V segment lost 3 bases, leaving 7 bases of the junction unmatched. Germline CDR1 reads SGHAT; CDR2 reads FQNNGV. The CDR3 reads CASSFPGTGIYNEQFF. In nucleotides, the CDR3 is TGTGCCAGCAGCTTCCCCGGGACAGGGATATACAATGAGCAGTTCTTC.

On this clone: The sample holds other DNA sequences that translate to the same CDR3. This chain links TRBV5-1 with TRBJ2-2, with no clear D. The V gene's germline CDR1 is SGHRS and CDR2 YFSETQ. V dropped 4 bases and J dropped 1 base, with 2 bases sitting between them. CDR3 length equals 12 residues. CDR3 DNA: TGCGCCAGCAGCCTGAACACCGGGGAGCTGTTTTTT. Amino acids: CASSLNTGELFF.

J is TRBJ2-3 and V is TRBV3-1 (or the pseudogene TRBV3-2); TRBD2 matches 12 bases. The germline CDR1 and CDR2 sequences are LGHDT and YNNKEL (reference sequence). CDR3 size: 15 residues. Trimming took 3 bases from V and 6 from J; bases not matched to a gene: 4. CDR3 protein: CASSHWTSGVDTQYF. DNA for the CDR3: TGTGCCAGCAGCCACTGGACTAGCGGGGTGGATACGCAGTATTTT.

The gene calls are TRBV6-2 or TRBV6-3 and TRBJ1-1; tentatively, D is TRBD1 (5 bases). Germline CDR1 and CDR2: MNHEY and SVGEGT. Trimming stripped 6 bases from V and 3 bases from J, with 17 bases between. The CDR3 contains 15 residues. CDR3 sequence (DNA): TGTGCCAGCAGCCCGTGGGGCGGGACGCACACTGAAGCTTTCTTT. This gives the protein CASSPWGGTHTEAFF.

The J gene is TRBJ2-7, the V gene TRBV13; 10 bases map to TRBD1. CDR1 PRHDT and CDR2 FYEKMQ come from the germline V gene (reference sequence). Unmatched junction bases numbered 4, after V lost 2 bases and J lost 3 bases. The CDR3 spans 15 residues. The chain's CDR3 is CASSLRDRGYYEQYF. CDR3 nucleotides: TGTGCCAGCAGCTTACGGGACAGGGGCTACTACGAGCAGTACTTC.